This T cell receptor beta chain was sequenced in a study of blood T cell repertoires in COVID-19. Across the whole study: Sources were T cells, B-cell-depleted T cells, or PBMCs; the material itself was cDNA or gDNA.

The CDR3 consists of 13 residues. Losses at the gene ends were 5 bases for V and 5 bases for J; bases not matched to a gene: 4. Looked up from germline, CDR1 is MNHEY and CDR2 is SVGAGI. Enrolled through a virtual design, the participants were between about 18 and 89 years of age and came from about two dozen US areas. Original analysis: Estimation of nucleated cell counts relied on the amplification of reference gene primers. Only in-frame clones appear in the TCRdb table, and some are missing; sequencing was by immunoSEQ multiplex PCR. V, J and clone size are taken as reported in that table, and D and trimming were inferred from the DNA itself. The sample has fewer than 350,000 clones, 75% to 90% seen once; the top ten hold roughly 5.2%.

The receptor's source is a man between 60 and 75 years old who had recovered from COVID-19. The material sequenced was PBMCs or T cells enriched from blood (not recorded which). The chain carries TRBV6-5 and TRBJ2-5; 8 bases line up with TRBD1. The CDR3 DNA is TGTGCCAGCAGTACTCGACAGGGGGAGACCCAGTACTTC. Translation gives CASSTRQGETQYF.